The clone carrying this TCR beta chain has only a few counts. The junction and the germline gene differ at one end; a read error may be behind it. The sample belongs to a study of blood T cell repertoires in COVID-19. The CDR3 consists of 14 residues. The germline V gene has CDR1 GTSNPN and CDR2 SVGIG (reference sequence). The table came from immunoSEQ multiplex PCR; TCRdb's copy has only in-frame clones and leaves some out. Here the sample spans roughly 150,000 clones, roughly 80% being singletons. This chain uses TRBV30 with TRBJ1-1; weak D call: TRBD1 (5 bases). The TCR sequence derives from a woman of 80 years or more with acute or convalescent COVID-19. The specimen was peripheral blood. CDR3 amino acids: CAWRVGRGVGRAVF. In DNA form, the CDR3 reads TGTGCCTGGAGAGTCGGACGGGGGGTCGGTAGAGCTGTCTTT.